This T cell receptor beta chain is from a study of blood T cell repertoires in COVID-19. Across the study: The study drew acute and convalescent COVID-19 samples from the United States, Italy and Spain. PBMCs, B-cell-depleted T cells, or T cells were the source of the cDNA or gDNA that made up the material.

The authors' processing: Reference gene primer amplification gave nucleated cell count estimates. Clones were sequenced by immunoSEQ multiplex PCR, and TCRdb holds only the in-frame ones, with some missing. V and J calls and clone size are copied from that table; D and trimming were computed from the DNA. The sample carries 55,000 to 70,000 clones, around 87% recorded once. The CDR3 is 15 residues long. Germline CDR1 is LGHDT and CDR2 is YNNKEL (reference sequence). V shed 1 base and J 5 bases; nucleotides not matched to a gene: 6. The chain combines TRBV3-1 (or the pseudogene TRBV3-2) with TRBJ2-5, with 8 nucleotides matching TRBD2. The sample was peripheral blood. This receptor was taken from a woman aged 18 to 35 with acute or convalescent COVID-19. CDR3: CASSQGRSSGETQYF. The CDR3 nucleotides are TGTGCCAGCAGCCAAGGGCGTTCTAGCGGGGAGACCCAGTACTTC.